The rows below give T cell receptor beta chains drawn from one sample of a study of response to subunit inactivated influenza vaccine. MiXCR, applied by TCRdb to the RT-PCR reads, yields one record per CDR3 protein. This sample yields around 580,000 distinct CDR3 sequences, of which about an eighth are seen a single time; about 10% belongs to the top ten. This specimen was PBMCs from blood, taken on the day of vaccination. These receptors were obtained from a man over 45 who received an inactivated influenza vaccine. Each CDR3 is given with its conserved first and last residue. Each record gives: clone size, D gene, J gene, V gene, CDR3 DNA, CDR3 protein. D genes are given only for firm matches. The size field is filled for only some rows; it gives once, few, many or a size class.

clone size: few; D gene: -; J gene: TRBJ2-3; V gene: TRBV5-6; CDR3 DNA: TGTGCCAGCAGCTTGGCCCCGGGACTCACAGATACGCAGTATTTT; CDR3 protein: CASSLAPGLTDTQYF
clone size: few; D gene: TRBD2; J gene: TRBJ2-3; V gene: TRBV10-3; CDR3 DNA: TGTGCCATTAGCGGGGGGAACACAGATACGCAGTATTTT; CDR3 protein: CAISGGNTDTQYF
clone size: many; D gene: -; J gene: TRBJ2-2; V gene: TRBV5-1; CDR3 DNA: TGCGCCAGCAGCTCCTCCGGGACATTAAAGGGGGACACCGGGGAGCTGTTTTTT; CDR3 protein: CASSSSGTLKGDTGELFF
clone size: few; D gene: TRBD1; J gene: TRBJ2-6; V gene: TRBV6-5; CDR3 DNA: TGTGCCAGCAGTTCCACAGGGGGCATCGCTGGGGCCAACGTCCTGACTTTC; CDR3 protein: CASSSTGGIAGANVLTF
clone size: -; D gene: TRBD2; J gene: TRBJ2-7; V gene: TRBV10-3; CDR3 DNA: TGTGCCATCAGTGGACTAGCGAACTCCTACGAGCAGTACTTC; CDR3 protein: CAISGLANSYEQYF
clone size: -; D gene: -; J gene: TRBJ2-7; V gene: TRBV7-8; CDR3 DNA: TGTGCCAGCAGCTTAGAGGGTTTAGGGAGTTACGAGCAGTACTTC; CDR3 protein: CASSLEGLGSYEQYF
clone size: few; D gene: TRBD1; J gene: TRBJ1-2; V gene: TRBV9; CDR3 DNA: TGTGCCAGCAGCGTCGGAGGACAGGGGGCTGGTGGCTACACCTTC; CDR3 protein: CASSVGGQGAGGYTF
clone size: -; D gene: -; J gene: TRBJ2-3; V gene: TRBV7-9; CDR3 DNA: TGTGCCAGCAGCTTAACTTGGGGCCTCGGCACAGATACGCAGTATTTT; CDR3 protein: CASSLTWGLGTDTQYF
clone size: few; D gene: -; J gene: TRBJ1-2; V gene: TRBV3-1; CDR3 DNA: TGTGCCAGCAGCCCGATGGGGTCTAAATTCTATGGCTACACCTTC; CDR3 protein: CASSPMGSKFYGYTF
clone size: few; D gene: -; J gene: TRBJ2-2; V gene: TRBV28; CDR3 DNA: TGTGCCAGCTACCCTGGGGCCGGGGAGCTGTTTTTT; CDR3 protein: CASYPGAGELFF
clone size: few; D gene: -; J gene: TRBJ2-3; V gene: TRBV6-5; CDR3 DNA: TGTGCCAGCAGTTACCGGGGGGCCGGCACAGATACGCAGTATTTT; CDR3 protein: CASSYRGAGTDTQYF
clone size: -; D gene: -; J gene: TRBJ2-1; V gene: TRBV7-9; CDR3 DNA: TGTGCCAGCAGCTTTAACAGAGACAATGAGCAGTTCTTC; CDR3 protein: CASSFNRDNEQFF
clone size: -; D gene: -; J gene: TRBJ2-3; V gene: TRBV2; CDR3 DNA: TGTGCCAGCAGTGAGGGCGGGAAGACAGATACGCAGTATTTT; CDR3 protein: CASSEGGKTDTQYF
clone size: -; D gene: TRBD1; J gene: TRBJ1-1; V gene: TRBV28; CDR3 DNA: TGTGCCAGCAGTTTTGGCTCGTACAGGGGTACTGAAGCTTTCTTT; CDR3 protein: CASSFGSYRGTEAFF
clone size: -; D gene: -; J gene: TRBJ1-1; V gene: TRBV11-2; CDR3 DNA: TGTGCCAGCAGCTGGACAGCTCTGAACACTGAAGCTTTCTTT; CDR3 protein: CASSWTALNTEAFF
clone size: -; D gene: -; J gene: TRBJ1-1; V gene: TRBV7-9; CDR3 DNA: TGTGCCAGCAGCTTATCCCGACTGAACATTGAAGCTTTCTTT; CDR3 protein: CASSLSRLNIEAFF
clone size: many; D gene: TRBD2; J gene: TRBJ2-3; V gene: TRBV19; CDR3 DNA: TGTGCCAGTAGTAGCCGAGCGGGGAGCACAGATACGCAGTATTTT; CDR3 protein: CASSSRAGSTDTQYF
clone size: -; D gene: -; J gene: TRBJ2-5; V gene: TRBV10-3; CDR3 DNA: TGTGCCATCAAGGGGACAAACCAAGAGACCCAGTACTTC; CDR3 protein: CAIKGTNQETQYF
clone size: -; D gene: TRBD2; J gene: TRBJ2-3; V gene: TRBV27; CDR3 DNA: TGTGCCAGCAGTCCATTACTAGCGGGGGGGGCAGATACGCAGTATTTT; CDR3 protein: CASSPLLAGGADTQYF
clone size: -; D gene: TRBD2; J gene: TRBJ2-1; V gene: TRBV5-1; CDR3 DNA: TGCGCCAGCAGCTTGGGAGTAGCGGGGATTCACAATGAGCAGTTCTTC; CDR3 protein: CASSLGVAGIHNEQFF
clone size: many; D gene: -; J gene: TRBJ2-3; V gene: TRBV11-2; CDR3 DNA: TGTGCCAGCAGCCCAGATCTGGGGGGGGCCTTCCTTGATACGCAGTATTTT; CDR3 protein: CASSPDLGGAFLDTQYF
clone size: -; D gene: TRBD2; J gene: TRBJ2-3; V gene: TRBV7-9; CDR3 DNA: TGTGCCAGCAGCTTAGGGGCTAGCGGGAGGGCCACAGATACGCAGTATTTT; CDR3 protein: CASSLGASGRATDTQYF
clone size: -; D gene: TRBD1; J gene: TRBJ2-5; V gene: TRBV20-1; CDR3 DNA: TGCAGTGCTAGAGACATCACAGGGGGCACAGAGACCCAGTACTTC; CDR3 protein: CSARDITGGTETQYF
clone size: -; D gene: TRBD1; J gene: TRBJ2-3; V gene: TRBV15; CDR3 DNA: TGTGCCACCACCGCACAACCTGACAGGGGCTTTAGCACAGATACGCAGTATTTT; CDR3 protein: CATTAQPDRGFSTDTQYF
clone size: -; D gene: TRBD1; J gene: TRBJ2-5; V gene: TRBV6-2/TRBV6-3; CDR3 DNA: TGTGCCAGCGGACTCGGGACAGTCCACTTC; CDR3 protein: CASGLGTVHF
clone size: -; D gene: -; J gene: TRBJ1-3; V gene: TRBV6-2/TRBV6-3; CDR3 DNA: TGTGCCAGCAGCGACGGTTCCTCTGGAAACACCATATATTTT; CDR3 protein: CASSDGSSGNTIYF
clone size: many; D gene: -; J gene: TRBJ2-1; V gene: TRBV11-2; CDR3 DNA: TGTGCCAGCAGCTCTCAGGGCAGCTCCTACAATGAGCAGTTCTTC; CDR3 protein: CASSSQGSSYNEQFF
clone size: -; D gene: -; J gene: TRBJ2-4; V gene: TRBV2; CDR3 DNA: TGTGCCAGCGTAAAGGGGCCGCTAGCCAAAAACATTCAGTACTTC; CDR3 protein: CASVKGPLAKNIQYF
clone size: few; D gene: -; J gene: TRBJ1-4; V gene: TRBV3-1; CDR3 DNA: TGTGCCAGCAGCCCTAGGACATCAGGGGAAAAACTGTTTTTT; CDR3 protein: CASSPRTSGEKLFF
clone size: few; D gene: -; J gene: TRBJ1-4; V gene: TRBV12-3/TRBV12-4; CDR3 DNA: TGTGCCAGCAGTTTAGATTGGGGGGATACGGAAAAACTGTTTTTT; CDR3 protein: CASSLDWGDTEKLFF
clone size: -; D gene: -; J gene: TRBJ2-3; V gene: TRBV7-8; CDR3 DNA: TGTGCCAGCAGCTCGGGACGGGTTAGCACAGATACGCAGTATTTT; CDR3 protein: CASSSGRVSTDTQYF
clone size: few; D gene: -; J gene: TRBJ1-2; V gene: TRBV12-3/TRBV12-4; CDR3 DNA: TGTGCCAGCAGTTTCGAGGCCTATGGCTACACCTTC; CDR3 protein: CASSFEAYGYTF
clone size: many; D gene: -; J gene: TRBJ2-3; V gene: TRBV7-3; CDR3 DNA: TGTGCCAGCAGCTTAACGTGGAACGCAGATACGCAGTATTTT; CDR3 protein: CASSLTWNADTQYF
clone size: -; D gene: TRBD1; J gene: TRBJ1-2; V gene: TRBV12-3/TRBV12-4; CDR3 DNA: TGTGCCAGCAGTTTACAGGGGGCTGGTGGCTATGGCTACACCTTC; CDR3 protein: CASSLQGAGGYGYTF
clone size: many; D gene: -; J gene: TRBJ2-1; V gene: TRBV7-9; CDR3 DNA: TGTGCCAGCAGCTTAGCAGTTTATAACAATGAGCAGTTCTTC; CDR3 protein: CASSLAVYNNEQFF
clone size: few; D gene: TRBD2; J gene: TRBJ2-7; V gene: TRBV20-1; CDR3 DNA: TGCAGTGCTAGAGATGGAGCGGGAGGTATCTACGAGCAGTACTTC; CDR3 protein: CSARDGAGGIYEQYF
clone size: few; D gene: -; J gene: TRBJ2-1; V gene: TRBV6-1; CDR3 DNA: TGTGCCAGCAGTAAACTGCGGCGTAATGAGCAGTTCTTC; CDR3 protein: CASSKLRRNEQFF
clone size: few; D gene: TRBD1; J gene: TRBJ1-2; V gene: TRBV7-9; CDR3 DNA: TGTGCCAGCAGCGAGGGACAGAACAATGGCTACACCTTC; CDR3 protein: CASSEGQNNGYTF
clone size: few; D gene: -; J gene: TRBJ1-2; V gene: TRBV2; CDR3 DNA: TGTGCCAGCAGTGTGGACCGGGGTGACTACACCTTC; CDR3 protein: CASSVDRGDYTF
clone size: few; D gene: TRBD1; J gene: TRBJ1-2; V gene: TRBV29-1; CDR3 DNA: TGCAGCGTAGGGACAGGGCCGAGATATGGCTACACCTTC; CDR3 protein: CSVGTGPRYGYTF
clone size: few; D gene: TRBD1; J gene: TRBJ2-2; V gene: TRBV10-3; CDR3 DNA: TGTGCCATCAGTGGACAGGGTGGGGACACCGGGGAGCTGTTTTTT; CDR3 protein: CAISGQGGDTGELFF
clone size: many; D gene: -; J gene: TRBJ1-4; V gene: TRBV12-3/TRBV12-4; CDR3 DNA: TGTGCCAGCAGCCTGGGTACTAATGAAAAACTGTTTTTT; CDR3 protein: CASSLGTNEKLFF
clone size: -; D gene: -; J gene: TRBJ2-5; V gene: TRBV12-3/TRBV12-4; CDR3 DNA: TGTGCCAGCACTAACCTATTGGAGACCCAGTACTTC; CDR3 protein: CASTNLLETQYF
clone size: -; D gene: -; J gene: TRBJ1-2; V gene: TRBV29-1; CDR3 DNA: TGCAGCGTTGCCCCCAGACAGGCGGACTATGGCTACACCTTC; CDR3 protein: CSVAPRQADYGYTF
clone size: -; D gene: -; J gene: TRBJ2-7; V gene: TRBV9; CDR3 DNA: TGTGCCAGCAGCTCATCTAGCGTGGGGGCTAAAGAGCAGTACTTC; CDR3 protein: CASSSSSVGAKEQYF
clone size: -; D gene: -; J gene: TRBJ2-7; V gene: TRBV4-1; CDR3 DNA: TGCGCCAGCAGCCAAGATCAGAGGCGCCACGAGCAGTACTTC; CDR3 protein: CASSQDQRRHEQYF
clone size: few; D gene: -; J gene: TRBJ2-3; V gene: TRBV11-2; CDR3 DNA: TGTGCCAGCAGCGAATTGCTCGGGATGAACACAGATACGCAGTATTTT; CDR3 protein: CASSELLGMNTDTQYF
clone size: few; D gene: -; J gene: TRBJ1-5; V gene: TRBV7-2; CDR3 DNA: TGTGCCAGCAGCGAACCCTATCAGCCCCAGCATTTT; CDR3 protein: CASSEPYQPQHF
clone size: -; D gene: -; J gene: TRBJ1-2; V gene: TRBV5-1; CDR3 DNA: TGCGCCAGCAGAAGGGAGACAGTTACTAACTATGGCTACACCTTC; CDR3 protein: CASRRETVTNYGYTF
clone size: -; D gene: -; J gene: TRBJ1-4; V gene: TRBV27; CDR3 DNA: TGTGCCAGCAGTTTATCGTGGATAGGTGCTAATGAAAAACTGTTTTTT; CDR3 protein: CASSLSWIGANEKLFF
clone size: few; D gene: TRBD1; J gene: TRBJ1-5; V gene: TRBV20-1; CDR3 DNA: TGCAGTGCTAGAGGGGACAGGGAAAATCAGCCCCAGCATTTT; CDR3 protein: CSARGDRENQPQHF
clone size: few; D gene: TRBD2; J gene: TRBJ2-1; V gene: TRBV20-1; CDR3 DNA: TGCAGTGCTCCTAGTTTAGCGGGAGCCCCGGGTGAGCAGTTCTTC; CDR3 protein: CSAPSLAGAPGEQFF
clone size: -; D gene: -; J gene: TRBJ2-1; V gene: TRBV2; CDR3 DNA: TGTGCCAGCAGTGAATTACGTATTCCTAGGAATGAGCAGTTCTTC; CDR3 protein: CASSELRIPRNEQFF
clone size: few; D gene: -; J gene: TRBJ2-4; V gene: TRBV20-1; CDR3 DNA: TGCAGTGCTAGAGATTATGGTGGGGTAGCCAAAAACATTCAGTACTTC; CDR3 protein: CSARDYGGVAKNIQYF
clone size: few; D gene: -; J gene: TRBJ2-2; V gene: TRBV20-1; CDR3 DNA: TGCAGTGCTAGAGATAATCGACGGTCGAACACCGGGGAGCTGTTTTTT; CDR3 protein: CSARDNRRSNTGELFF
clone size: -; D gene: -; J gene: TRBJ2-7; V gene: TRBV5-1; CDR3 DNA: TGCGCCAGCAGCTTGGAAAACAAGCAGTACTTC; CDR3 protein: CASSLENKQYF
clone size: -; D gene: -; J gene: TRBJ2-3; V gene: TRBV12-3/TRBV12-4; CDR3 DNA: TGTGCCAGCAGTTTTAGTTCGCGTATGGATACGCAGTATTTT; CDR3 protein: CASSFSSRMDTQYF
clone size: few; D gene: TRBD2; J gene: TRBJ2-1; V gene: TRBV11-2; CDR3 DNA: TGTGCCAGCAGCTTACTCGAGGGACTAGCGAGCAATGAGCAGTTCTTC; CDR3 protein: CASSLLEGLASNEQFF
clone size: -; D gene: TRBD2; J gene: TRBJ2-7; V gene: TRBV7-2; CDR3 DNA: TGTGCCAGCAGCTTAGCGGGAGGGCCCGTTAACGAGCAGTACTTC; CDR3 protein: CASSLAGGPVNEQYF
clone size: many; D gene: -; J gene: TRBJ2-3; V gene: TRBV2; CDR3 DNA: TGTGCCAGCAGGGCCGGGAGTCGCACAGATACGCAGTATTTT; CDR3 protein: CASRAGSRTDTQYF